This TCR beta chain is drawn from a study of blood T cell repertoires in COVID-19. The CDR3 extends over 14 amino acids. CDR1 and CDR2 (germline): SGHTS, YDEGEE. Between the trimmed V and J ends, which lost 2 bases and 3 bases, there was a span of 12 bases. Clones were sequenced by immunoSEQ multiplex PCR, and TCRdb holds only the in-frame ones, with some missing. This sample yields around 78,000 clones, of which roughly 86% are seen a single time; approximately 1.9% belongs to the top ten. J is TRBJ2-7 and V is TRBV5-8; D is possibly TRBD1 (6 bases). Sequences were obtained from peripheral blood. This receptor was taken from a woman aged 55-70 years with acute or convalescent COVID-19. The CDR3 DNA sequence: TGTGCCAGCAGCTTATCCGGACAGCACTACGAGCAGTACTTC. Its translation is CASSLSGQHYEQYF.